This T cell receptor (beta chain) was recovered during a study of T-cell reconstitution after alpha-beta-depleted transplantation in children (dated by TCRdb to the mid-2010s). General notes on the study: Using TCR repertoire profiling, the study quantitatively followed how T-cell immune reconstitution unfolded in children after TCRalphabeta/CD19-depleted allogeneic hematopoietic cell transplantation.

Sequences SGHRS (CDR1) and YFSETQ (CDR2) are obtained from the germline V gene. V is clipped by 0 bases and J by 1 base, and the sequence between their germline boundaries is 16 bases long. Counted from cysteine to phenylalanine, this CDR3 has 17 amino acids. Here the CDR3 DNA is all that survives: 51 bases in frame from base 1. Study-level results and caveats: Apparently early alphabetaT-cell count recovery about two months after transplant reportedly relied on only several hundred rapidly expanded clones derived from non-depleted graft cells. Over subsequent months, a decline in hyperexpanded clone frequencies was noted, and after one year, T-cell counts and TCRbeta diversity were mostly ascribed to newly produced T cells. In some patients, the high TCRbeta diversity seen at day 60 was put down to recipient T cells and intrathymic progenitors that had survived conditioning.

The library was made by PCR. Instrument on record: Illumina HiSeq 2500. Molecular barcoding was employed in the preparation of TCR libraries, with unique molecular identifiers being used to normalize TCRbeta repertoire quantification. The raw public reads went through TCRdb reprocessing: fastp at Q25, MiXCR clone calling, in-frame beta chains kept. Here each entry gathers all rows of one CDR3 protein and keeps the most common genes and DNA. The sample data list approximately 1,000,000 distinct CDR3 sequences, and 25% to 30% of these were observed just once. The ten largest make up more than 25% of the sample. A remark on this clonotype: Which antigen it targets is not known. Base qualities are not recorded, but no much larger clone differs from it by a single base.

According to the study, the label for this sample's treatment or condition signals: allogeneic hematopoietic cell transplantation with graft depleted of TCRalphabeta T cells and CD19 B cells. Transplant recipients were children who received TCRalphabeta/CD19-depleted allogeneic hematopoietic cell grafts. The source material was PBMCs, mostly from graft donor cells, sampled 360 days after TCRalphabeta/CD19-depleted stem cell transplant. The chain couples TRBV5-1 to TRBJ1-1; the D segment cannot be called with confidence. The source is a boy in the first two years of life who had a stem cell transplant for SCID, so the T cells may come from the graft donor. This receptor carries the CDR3 CASSLVLADIRNTEAFF. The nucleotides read TGCGCCAGCAGCTTGGTGTTGGCAGATATCCGGAACACTGAAGCTTTCTTT.